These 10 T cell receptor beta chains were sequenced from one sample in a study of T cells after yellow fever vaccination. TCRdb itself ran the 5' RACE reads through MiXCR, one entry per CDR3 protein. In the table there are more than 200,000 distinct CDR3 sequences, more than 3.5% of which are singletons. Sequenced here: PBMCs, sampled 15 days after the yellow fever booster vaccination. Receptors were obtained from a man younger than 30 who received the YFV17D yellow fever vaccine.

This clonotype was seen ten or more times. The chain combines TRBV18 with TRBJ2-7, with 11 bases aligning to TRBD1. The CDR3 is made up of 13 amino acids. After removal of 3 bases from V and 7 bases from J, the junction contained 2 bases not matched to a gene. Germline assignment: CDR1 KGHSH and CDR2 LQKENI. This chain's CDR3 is CASSPGTGGEQYV. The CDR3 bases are TGTGCCAGCTCACCCGGGACAGGGGGAGAGCAGTACGTC.

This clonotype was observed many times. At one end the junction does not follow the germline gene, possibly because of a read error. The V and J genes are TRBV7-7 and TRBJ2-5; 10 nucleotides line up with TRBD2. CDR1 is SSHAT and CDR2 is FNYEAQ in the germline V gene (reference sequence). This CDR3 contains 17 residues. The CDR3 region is CASSQSAGTSVQETQYF. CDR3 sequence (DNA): TGTGCTAGCAGCCAATCCGCCGGGACTAGCGTCCAAGAGACCCAGTACTTC.

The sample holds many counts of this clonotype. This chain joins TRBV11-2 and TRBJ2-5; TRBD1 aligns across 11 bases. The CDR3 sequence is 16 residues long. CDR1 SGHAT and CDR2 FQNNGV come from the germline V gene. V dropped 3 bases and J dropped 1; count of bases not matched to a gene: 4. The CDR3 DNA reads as TGTGCCAGCAGCTTCGGACAGGGGGCCATCCAAGAGACCCAGTACTTC. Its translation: CASSFGQGAIQETQYF.

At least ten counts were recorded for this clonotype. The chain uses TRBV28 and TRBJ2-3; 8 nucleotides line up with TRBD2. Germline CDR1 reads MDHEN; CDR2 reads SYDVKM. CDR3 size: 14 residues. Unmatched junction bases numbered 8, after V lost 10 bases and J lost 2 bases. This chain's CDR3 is CATYSGATTDTQYF. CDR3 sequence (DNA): TGTGCCACTTATAGCGGGGCGACCACAGATACGCAGTATTTT.

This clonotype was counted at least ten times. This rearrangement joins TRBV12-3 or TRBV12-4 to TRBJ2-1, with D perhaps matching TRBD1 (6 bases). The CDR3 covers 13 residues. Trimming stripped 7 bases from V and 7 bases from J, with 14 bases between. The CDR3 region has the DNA TGTGCCAGCACCCGAATACAGGGAAATGAGCAGTTCTTC. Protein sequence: CASTRIQGNEQFF.

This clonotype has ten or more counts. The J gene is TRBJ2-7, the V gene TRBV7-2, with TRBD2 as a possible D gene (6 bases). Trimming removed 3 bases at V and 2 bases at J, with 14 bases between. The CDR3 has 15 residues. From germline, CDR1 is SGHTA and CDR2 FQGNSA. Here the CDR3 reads CASSFGYSGTYEQYF. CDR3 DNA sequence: TGTGCCAGCAGCTTCGGCTATAGCGGCACCTACGAGCAGTACTTC.

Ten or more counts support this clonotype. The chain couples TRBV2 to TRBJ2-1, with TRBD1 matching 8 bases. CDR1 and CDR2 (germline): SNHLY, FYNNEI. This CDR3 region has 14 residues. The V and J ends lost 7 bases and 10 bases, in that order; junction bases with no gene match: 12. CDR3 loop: CASKEEQGGGEQFF. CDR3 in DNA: TGTGCCAGCAAGGAGGAACAGGGGGGCGGGGAGCAGTTCTTC.

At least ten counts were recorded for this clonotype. The CDR3 region is CASSVVAGGPVGAYNEQFF. The CDR3 coding sequence is TGTGCCAGCAGCGTAGTAGCGGGGGGGCCGGTTGGAGCCTACAATGAGCAGTTCTTC. This sequence joins TRBV9 and TRBJ2-1; 11 bases agree with TRBD2. The germline V gene encodes CDR1 SGDLS and CDR2 YYNGEE. V lost 0 bases, J lost 2 bases, and 10 bases stayed unmatched. This CDR3 is built from 19 residues.

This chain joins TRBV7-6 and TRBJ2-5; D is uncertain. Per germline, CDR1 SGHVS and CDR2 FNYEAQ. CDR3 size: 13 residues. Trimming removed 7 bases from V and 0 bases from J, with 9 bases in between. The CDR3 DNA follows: TGTGCCAGCACATACAGTTACCAAGAGACCCAGTACTTC. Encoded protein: CASTYSYQETQYF.

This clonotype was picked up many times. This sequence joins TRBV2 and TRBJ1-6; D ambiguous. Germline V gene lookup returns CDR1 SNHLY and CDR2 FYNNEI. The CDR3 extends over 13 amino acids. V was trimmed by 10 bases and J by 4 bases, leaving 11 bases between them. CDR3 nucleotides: TGTGCCACCGCCTACGGGTATAATTCACCCCTCCACTTT. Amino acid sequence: CATAYGYNSPLHF.